This entry lists 3 T cell receptor beta chains sequenced from one sample in a study of T cell responses to AZD1222 COVID-19 vaccine. Some clones are missing from TCRdb's copy, which holds only in-frame ones; the method was immunoSEQ multiplex PCR. The sample holds approximately 90,000 clones; 90% are singletons and the top ten take 8% to 9.5%. The material sequenced was peripheral blood, taken on day 0 of AZD1222 vaccination. The receptors stem from an adult in good health.

The chain combines TRBV11-3 with TRBJ2-1, with a tentative D call TRBD2 (6 bases). V was trimmed by 0 bases and J by 4 bases, leaving 10 bases between them. CDR1 is SGHNT, CDR2 YENEEA, per germline. The CDR3 spans 15 residues. CDR3 in amino acids: CASSLEARGYNEQFF. CDR3 nucleotides: TGTGCCAGCAGCTTAGAAGCCCGGGGGTACAATGAGCAGTTCTTC.

The chain carries TRBV10-3 and TRBJ2-1; 9 nucleotides match TRBD1. Germline loops: CDR1 ENHRY, CDR2 SYGVKD. The CDR3 is 14 amino acids. The junction had 11 bases not matched to a gene; V was cut back by 10 bases and J by 7 bases. CDR3 DNA: TGTGCCACGACCCCGGGACAGGGAAGAAATGAGCAGTTCTTC. This encodes CATTPGQGRNEQFF.

This clone was seen a handful of times. This chain links TRBV24-1 with TRBJ2-3, with 7 positions matching TRBD1. This CDR3 is 15 amino acids long. Germline V lookup: CDR1 KGHDR, CDR2 SFDVKD. The V gene end was trimmed by 4 bases and the J gene end by 6 bases; junction bases not matched to a gene: 9. The CDR3: CATSDTGGRGDTQYF. DNA of the CDR3: TGTGCCACCAGTGACACTGGGGGCAGGGGGGATACGCAGTATTTT.